These T cell receptor beta chains were read from a single sample in a study of blood T cell repertoires in COVID-19. Repertoires were generated with immunoSEQ multiplex PCR, while TCRdb's copy carries only in-frame clones and drops some. The table includes approximately 150,000 clones, about four fifths detected once. Sequenced input: peripheral blood. These receptors all come from a young man with COVID-19, enrolled during active disease. Both conserved end residues are part of each CDR3. Clone sizes are given selectively: once, few, many, or a class where the clone is expanded.

size | J | V | CDR3
- | TRBJ1-1 | TRBV5-1 | CASSLEPSAGVATEAFF
- | TRBJ2-5 | TRBV28 | CASSSGSSGQETQYF
- | TRBJ1-1 | TRBV5-1 | CASSDTMNTEAFF
- | TRBJ2-3 | TRBV9 | CASSPHGGGGLPDTQYF
- | TRBJ2-7 | TRBV29-1 | CSVAPSPGTYEQYF
- | TRBJ1-1 | TRBV18 | CASSPSQPGNTEAFF
- | TRBJ2-7 | TRBV2 | CASRTGTSVDEQYF
few | TRBJ2-5 | TRBV30 | CAVKPQETQYF
- | TRBJ1-2 | TRBV6-5 | CASSRRQGNYGYTF
- | TRBJ2-1 | TRBV20-1 | CSPDASEQFF
- | TRBJ1-1 | TRBV4-1 | CASSPLIENTEAFF
- | TRBJ2-7 | TRBV6-5 | CASSTSGASPYEQYF
- | TRBJ2-7 | TRBV19 | CASSLGTGATEQYF
- | TRBJ1-4 | TRBV11-1 | CASSRYGATNEKLFF
- | TRBJ2-7 | TRBV29-1 | CSVASGTGGREQYF
medium-sized | TRBJ2-7 | TRBV18 | CASSPGTDLYEQYF
- | TRBJ2-6 | TRBV18 | CASSPVGEGAGANVLTF
- | TRBJ2-7 | TRBV6-5 | CASSWGQESYEQYF
few | TRBJ1-1 | TRBV28 | CASSIIQGNTEAFF
once | TRBJ2-1 | TRBV19 | CASSISWTDNEQFF
- | TRBJ2-7 | TRBV7-3 | CASSSTGGSIYEQYF
once | TRBJ1-1 | TRBV10-3 | CAINDRNTEAFF
- | TRBJ2-2 | TRBV3-1/TRBV3-2 | CAIARGTGELFF
- | TRBJ2-5 | TRBV4-1 | CASSQRRQETQYF
once | TRBJ1-2 | TRBV7-9 | CASRGTGKYYGYTF
once | TRBJ1-5 | TRBV9 | CASSVGQSNQPQHF
- | TRBJ2-1 | TRBV7-8 | CASSLALEGEQFF
- | TRBJ2-5 | TRBV27 | CASSSDRGGAVETQYF
- | TRBJ1-5 | TRBV19 | CASIGTATYSNQPQHF
once | TRBJ2-2 | TRBV30 | CAWSVRELNTGELFF
- | TRBJ2-2 | TRBV30 | CAWRSGKERSGELFF
- | TRBJ1-2 | TRBV20-1 | CSASQGASLNYGYTF
- | TRBJ1-2 | TRBV6-2/TRBV6-3 | CASSYVEVGGYTF
- | TRBJ2-7 | TRBV7-9 | CASSLRPLGSGIYEQYF